This T cell receptor (beta chain) was recovered during a study of T cell repertoires in ileal Crohn's disease. Overall study context: Operated complications were stricturing disease (around 61%) and penetrating disease (about 39%).

Per sample, about 500 nanograms of biopsy DNA were TCRB immunosequenced. Sequencing used immunoSEQ multiplex PCR; TCRdb keeps in-frame clones, though not all of them. The sample holds under 6,500 clones, about four fifths seen once. Whole-study findings and limits: Clonality above 26.8% at surgery always came with endoscopic recurrence.

Trimming shortened V by 1 base and J by 0 bases, and 12 bases separated the two germline ends. Germline V CDR1 and CDR2: LNHDA, SQIVND (reference sequence). The CDR3 is 16 amino acids. The table lists this clone with a few counts. What it binds is not known. Other DNA sequences in this sample translate to the same CDR3. The sequenced sample consisted of ileal tissue. This clonotype was obtained from an adult with Crohn's disease. The chain couples TRBV19 to TRBJ1-1, with D possibly matching TRBD1 (6 bases). CDR3 sequence: CASSIARTALNTEAFF. In DNA, the CDR3 is TGTGCCAGTAGTATAGCCCGGACAGCTTTGAACACTGAAGCTTTCTTT.